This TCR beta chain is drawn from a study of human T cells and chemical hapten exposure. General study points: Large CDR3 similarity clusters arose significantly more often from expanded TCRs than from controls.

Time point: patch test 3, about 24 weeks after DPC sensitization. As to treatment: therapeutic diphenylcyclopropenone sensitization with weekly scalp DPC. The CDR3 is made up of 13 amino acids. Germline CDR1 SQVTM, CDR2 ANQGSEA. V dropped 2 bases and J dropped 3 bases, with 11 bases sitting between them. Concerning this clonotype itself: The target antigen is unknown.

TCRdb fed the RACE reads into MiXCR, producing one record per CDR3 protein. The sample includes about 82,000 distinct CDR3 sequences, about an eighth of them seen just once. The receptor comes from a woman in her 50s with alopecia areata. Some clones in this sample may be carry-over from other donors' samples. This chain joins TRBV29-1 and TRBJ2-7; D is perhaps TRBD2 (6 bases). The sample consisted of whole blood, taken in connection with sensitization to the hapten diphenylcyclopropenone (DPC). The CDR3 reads CSVERGSGYEQYF. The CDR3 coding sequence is TGCAGCGTTGAACGGGGTAGCGGCTACGAGCAGTACTTC.